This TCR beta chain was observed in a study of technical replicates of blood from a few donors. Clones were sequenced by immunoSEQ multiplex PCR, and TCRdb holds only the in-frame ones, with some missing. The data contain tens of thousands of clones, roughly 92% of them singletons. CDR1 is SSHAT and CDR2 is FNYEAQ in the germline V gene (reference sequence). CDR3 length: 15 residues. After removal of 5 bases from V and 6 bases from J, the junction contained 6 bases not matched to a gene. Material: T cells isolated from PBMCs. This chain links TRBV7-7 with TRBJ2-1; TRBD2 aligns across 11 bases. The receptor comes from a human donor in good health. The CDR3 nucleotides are TGTGCCAGCAGCCCCGGGACTAGCGGAGCCAATGAGCAGTTCTTC. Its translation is CASSPGTSGANEQFF.